The T cell receptor (beta chain) under discussion was sequenced for a study of vaccination effects on CD4 cells after COVID-19. General study findings and limits: Marked clonal contraction was seen in infection- and vaccine-induced clones late after vaccination.

Points on this clone: Its antigen is unknown.

The protocol was immunoSEQ multiplex PCR, while the TCRdb copy is restricted to in-frame clones and leaves out a portion. The sample has 35,000 to 45,000 clones, around three quarters seen once. This CDR3 has 14 residues. In germline, CDR1 is ENHRY, CDR2 SYGVKD. After removal of 0 bases from V and 9 bases from J, the junction contained 6 bases not matched to a gene. Prior to sequencing, the ViraFEST assay stimulated PBMC with viral peptide pools, which expanded the antigen-specific CD4+ T cells. The culture ran for around nine days, and then CD4+ T cells were isolated. The healthy vaccine recipients, who had no prior SARS-CoV-2 infection, showed negative nucleocapsid antibodies.

Material: CD4+ T cells from PBMCs cultured with SARS-CoV-2 spike peptides, obtained before COVID-19 vaccination. This chain uses TRBV10-3 with TRBJ2-7; 9 bases match TRBD1. The sequence was obtained from a human donor who received a COVID-19 vaccine. This chain's CDR3 is CAISESTGGSWQYV. For the CDR3, the DNA is TGTGCCATCAGTGAGTCGACAGGGGGATCTTGGCAGTACGTC.